A selection of T cell receptor beta chains follows, all from one sample in a study of blood T cell repertoires in COVID-19. Here immunoSEQ multiplex PCR was the method, and the copy in TCRdb shows in-frame clones only, minus some. The sample carries approximately 210,000 clones, under 90% recorded once. Material for sequencing was peripheral blood. These receptors were taken from a man younger than 40 with active or convalescent COVID-19. Each CDR3 is given with its conserved first and last residue. D genes are given only for firm matches. Some rows have no size entry. The others give once, few or many, or a class for an expanded clone.

cdr3_nt cdr3_aa d_call cdr3_length j_call v_call clone_size
TGTGCCAGCATCGAGCGGGGGAGGGGGACCCAGTACTTC CASIERGRGTQYF TRBD2 13 TRBJ2-5 TRBV25-1 -
TGTGCCAGCAGGGACAGGTTGGAGACCCAGTACTTC CASRDRLETQYF TRBD1 12 TRBJ2-5 TRBV6-5 -
TGTGCCAGCAGCTTAGAGTCAGGTCGGAAGCCCCAGCATTTT CASSLESGRKPQHF - 14 TRBJ1-5 TRBV7-2 -
TGCGCCAGCAGCCCCGGGACTAGCGGGAGGCTATTCGACAATGAGCAGTTCTTC CASSPGTSGRLFDNEQFF TRBD2 18 TRBJ2-1 TRBV5-1 -
TGTGCCAGCAGCGTAGGGTGGACTAGACTCACAGATACGCAGTATTTT CASSVGWTRLTDTQYF TRBD2 16 TRBJ2-3 TRBV9 once
TGTGCCAGCAGTTCAGGACAGAAGACAACCCATGGCTACACCTTC CASSSGQKTTHGYTF - 15 TRBJ1-2 TRBV6-6 -
TGTGCCAGCAGCCGAGACAGGGCCTCTGGGCAGTTCTTC CASSRDRASGQFF TRBD1 13 TRBJ2-1 TRBV6-5 -
TGTGCCAGCTCCCTGGGACTAGGCCTTAACAATGAGCAGTTCTTC CASSLGLGLNNEQFF TRBD2 15 TRBJ2-1 TRBV18 -
TGTGCCAGCAGCTTAAGAGGGAACACTGAAGCTTTCTTT CASSLRGNTEAFF - 13 TRBJ1-1 TRBV7-6 -
TGTGCCAGCAGCGTAGTCCCGGGACAGGCAGAGCAGTACTTC CASSVVPGQAEQYF TRBD1 14 TRBJ2-7 TRBV9 few
TGTGCCAGCAGGAAACACAACTTGACGCGGGGCTATGGCTACACCTTC CASRKHNLTRGYGYTF - 16 TRBJ1-2 TRBV11-2 once
TGTGCCAGCAGTCCCTCGGACAGGGGGCCCTTCGGAAACACCATATATTTT CASSPSDRGPFGNTIYF TRBD1 17 TRBJ1-3 TRBV6-2/TRBV6-3 -
TGTGCCAGTAGACCACTACTAGCGGGAGGGCAGGGGAAGTCCTACAATGAGCAGTTCTTC CASRPLLAGGQGKSYNEQFF TRBD2 20 TRBJ2-1 TRBV19 -
TGTGCCAGCAGCCTCTACAACACTGAAGCTTTCTTT CASSLYNTEAFF - 12 TRBJ1-1 TRBV7-9 few
TGTGCCAGCTCACCCTCAGGAGAAAAACTGTTTTTT CASSPSGEKLFF - 12 TRBJ1-4 TRBV18 -
TGTGCCAGCAGCCGAGGGACAAATGAAGCTTTCTTT CASSRGTNEAFF - 12 TRBJ1-1 TRBV3-1/TRBV3-2 -
TGTGCCACCAGCAGGGGGGCCGGACCAAGCTACGAGCAGTACTTC CATSRGAGPSYEQYF - 15 TRBJ2-7 TRBV15 -
TGTGCCAGCAATACCGCGGGGACCCGCACCGGGGAGCTGTTTTTT CASNTAGTRTGELFF - 15 TRBJ2-2 TRBV6-5 -
TGTGCCTGGAACCTTGGGGCCAGAGCCTACTATGGCTACACCTTC CAWNLGARAYYGYTF - 15 TRBJ1-2 TRBV30 once
TGTGCCAGCACCCCTAGGGGGGCTAGCGGGAGTCTCCCCCAGTACTTC CASTPRGASGSLPQYF TRBD2 16 TRBJ2-5 TRBV7-2 -
TGTGCCACCAGTGATCCGGAGATCTACACCTTC CATSDPEIYTF - 11 TRBJ1-2 TRBV24-1 -
TGTGCCAGCAGCTTAAAGCCTGAAGAGACCCAGTACTTC CASSLKPEETQYF - 13 TRBJ2-5 TRBV7-9 -
TGTGCCAGCAGCCCGACTCGGGGTTCGAACACCGGGGAGCTGTTTTTT CASSPTRGSNTGELFF - 16 TRBJ2-2 TRBV7-8 -
TGTGCCAGCAGCCGGACTAGCGGGAGCTCCTACAATGAGCAGTTCTTC CASSRTSGSSYNEQFF TRBD2 16 TRBJ2-1 TRBV3-1/TRBV3-2 -
TGCGCCAGCAGCCAAGATCCGACAGGAAGAGATTCACCCCTCCACTTT CASSQDPTGRDSPLHF - 16 TRBJ1-6 TRBV4-3 -
TGTGCCTGGAAGTCAGGAAGTGAAAAACTGTTTTTT CAWKSGSEKLFF - 12 TRBJ1-4 TRBV30 -
TGTGCCAGCAGCATGGGGGGGAACACTGAAGCTTTCTTT CASSMGGNTEAFF - 13 TRBJ1-1 TRBV12-3/TRBV12-4 -
TGTGCCAGTAGAGAACAGGGGGGGTCCTACGAGCAGTACTTC CASREQGGSYEQYF - 14 TRBJ2-7 TRBV19 -
TGCGCCAGCAGCAGTCAATTAGGGGCCCCCTACGAGCAGTACTTC CASSSQLGAPYEQYF - 15 TRBJ2-7 TRBV4-1 -
TGTGCCAGCAGTCAGACAGACTACTATGGCTACACCTTC CASSQTDYYGYTF - 13 TRBJ1-2 TRBV28 -
TGTGCCAGCAGGGCACTCCAGGGCTATGGCAATCAGCCCCAGCATTTT CASRALQGYGNQPQHF - 16 TRBJ1-5 TRBV6-6 -
TGCGCCAGCAGCTTACCGGAGCTAGCCAAAAACATTCAGTACTTC CASSLPELAKNIQYF - 15 TRBJ2-4 TRBV5-1 once
TGTGCCAGCAGCGAGACTAGCGGGAGGTACAATGAGCAGTTCTTC CASSETSGRYNEQFF TRBD2 15 TRBJ2-1 TRBV28 -
TGCGCCAGCAGCTTGGGTAGGTTTGGGACTAGCGGGGAGCAGTTCTTC CASSLGRFGTSGEQFF TRBD2 16 TRBJ2-1 TRBV5-1 -
TGTGCCAGCACGACCGGGACTACCGAGTTCTTC CASTTGTTEFF TRBD2 11 TRBJ2-1 TRBV6-5 -
TGTGCCAGCAGCTTAGTGGGGGCAGCTGGAAACACCATATATTTT CASSLVGAAGNTIYF - 15 TRBJ1-3 TRBV7-2 -
TGCGCCAGCAGCTTGGGGACAGGGGGCAACACTGAAGCTTTCTTT CASSLGTGGNTEAFF TRBD1 15 TRBJ1-1 TRBV5-1 -
TGCGCCAGCAGCCAAGAAAGGGGCATTCAGCCCCAGCATTTT CASSQERGIQPQHF - 14 TRBJ1-5 TRBV4-3 -
TGTGCCACCAGTGACCTAGACACCGGGGAGCTGTTTTTT CATSDLDTGELFF - 13 TRBJ2-2 TRBV24-1 -
TGTGCCTGGAGTAATCGGGACGAGCAGTACTTC CAWSNRDEQYF - 11 TRBJ2-7 TRBV30 once